This T cell receptor (beta chain) was retrieved from a study of blood T cells in healthy people across ages. V was cut by 5 bases and J by 2 bases, with 11 bases left in between. The CDR3 covers 14 residues. A sample-barcoded 5' primer and a J-beta primer mix were used in a second PCR of roughly 7 to 12 cycles. TCRdb reanalysed the 5' RACE reads using MiXCR and keeps one entry per CDR3 protein. Among around 650,000 distinct CDR3 sequences listed, less than 40% were seen once. There are many counts of this clonotype. The origin of this receptor is a woman of 80 years or more in good health. The chain links TRBV12-3 or TRBV12-4 to TRBJ2-3, with no clear D. The specimen sequenced was blood. CDR3 in DNA: TGTGCCAGCAGTCACGCGCATCACACAGATACGCAGTATTTT. Residues: CASSHAHHTDTQYF.